Listed here are 6 T cell receptor beta chains from one sample, sequenced in a study of cytomegalovirus exposure and HLA in healthy donors. Assay used: immunoSEQ multiplex PCR; TCRdb lists only in-frame clones, some missing. The data show about 310,000 clones, with roughly 87% seen just once and around 0.91% held by the top ten. Sample: PBMCs. Receptor source: a man younger than 45 in good health and CMV-seronegative.

The CDR3 sequence: CSAHFGSSWVTEAFF. In nucleotides, the CDR3 is TGCAGCGCTCATTTCGGGAGCTCGTGGGTCACTGAAGCTTTCTTT. The chain carries TRBV29-1 and TRBJ1-1; D gene uncertain. The germline V gene has CDR1 SQVTM and CDR2 ANQGSEA. Trimming took 7 bases from V and 4 from J, leaving 22 bases between them. The CDR3 runs to 15 residues.

The chain uses TRBV27 and TRBJ1-1; D not resolved. The CDR3 length is 12 residues. CDR1 is MNHEY and CDR2 is SMNVEV in the germline V gene (reference sequence). V lost 4 bases and J lost 2, with 5 bases in between. The CDR3: CASSSPNTEAFF. The CDR3 DNA reads TGTGCCAGCAGTTCCCCTAACACTGAAGCTTTCTTT.

Concerning this clone: Within the sample, other DNA sequences also encode this same CDR3. The chain uses TRBV19 and TRBJ2-7; 9 bases match TRBD1. This CDR3 has 14 amino acids. The V segment lost 5 bases and the J segment 2 bases; nucleotides outside the gene matches: 4. The germline CDR1 and CDR2 sequences are LNHDA and SQIVND (reference sequence). The CDR3 sequence is CASSSGTGPYEQYF. The CDR3 nucleotides are TGTGCCAGTAGTTCCGGGACAGGGCCCTACGAGCAGTACTTC.

The chain joins TRBV29-1 to TRBJ2-1, with D tentatively TRBD1 (6 bases). Looked up from germline, CDR1 is SQVTM and CDR2 is ANQGSEA. V lost 7 bases, J lost 10 bases, and 11 bases lay in between. The CDR3 loop spans 10 amino acids. CDR3 region: CSARQEEQFF. The CDR3 bases are TGCAGCGCGAGACAGGAGGAGCAGTTCTTC.

The chain has TRBV11-2 and TRBJ1-2; perhaps TRBD1 as D (5 bases). From germline, CDR1 is SGHAT and CDR2 FQNNGV. The CDR3 runs 15 residues. The ends were cut back, 0 bases at V and 4 bases at J, with 12 bases in the middle. DNA for the CDR3: TGTGCCAGCAGCTTAGATCTCGGCAGGGTCTATGGCTACACCTTC. Translated: CASSLDLGRVYGYTF.

The chain has TRBV9 and TRBJ2-7; 7 bases are shared with TRBD1. This CDR3 comprises 13 residues. Germline V gene sequence: CDR1 SGDLS, CDR2 YYNGEE. V lost 5 bases and J lost 0; bases outside the gene matches: 2. DNA of the CDR3: TGTGCCAGCAGGGGGGACAGCTCCTACGAGCAGTACTTC. Encoded protein: CASRGDSSYEQYF.